This T cell receptor beta chain was profiled in a study of glioma-infiltrating T cells after dendritic cell vaccination. Findings and caveats of the study: No direct clonality-survival link was found; a diverse polyclonal response may matter.

Isocitrate dehydrogenase mutation was absent in all glioblastoma patients. Blood PBMC samples: pre-vaccination, two weeks post third vaccination, and at tumor progression. Profiling relied on immunoSEQ multiplex PCR, and the TCRdb table lists in-frame clones only, not all of them. The sample has roughly 83,000 clones, about nine tenths seen once. This CDR3 contains 15 residues. CDR1 MNHEY and CDR2 SVGAGI come from the germline V gene. With 1 base removed from V and 5 bases from J, the gap between germline ends came to 14 bases. Turning to this clone: Its antigen is currently unknown.

The specimen was blood, collected before dendritic cell vaccination. The genes are TRBV6-5 and TRBJ2-5, with D possibly TRBD2 on 6 matching bases. The sequence was collected from a human donor with glioblastoma. The CDR3: CASSYYTDAGETQYF. The CDR3 coding sequence is TGTGCCAGCAGTTACTACACAGACGCGGGGGAGACCCAGTACTTC.